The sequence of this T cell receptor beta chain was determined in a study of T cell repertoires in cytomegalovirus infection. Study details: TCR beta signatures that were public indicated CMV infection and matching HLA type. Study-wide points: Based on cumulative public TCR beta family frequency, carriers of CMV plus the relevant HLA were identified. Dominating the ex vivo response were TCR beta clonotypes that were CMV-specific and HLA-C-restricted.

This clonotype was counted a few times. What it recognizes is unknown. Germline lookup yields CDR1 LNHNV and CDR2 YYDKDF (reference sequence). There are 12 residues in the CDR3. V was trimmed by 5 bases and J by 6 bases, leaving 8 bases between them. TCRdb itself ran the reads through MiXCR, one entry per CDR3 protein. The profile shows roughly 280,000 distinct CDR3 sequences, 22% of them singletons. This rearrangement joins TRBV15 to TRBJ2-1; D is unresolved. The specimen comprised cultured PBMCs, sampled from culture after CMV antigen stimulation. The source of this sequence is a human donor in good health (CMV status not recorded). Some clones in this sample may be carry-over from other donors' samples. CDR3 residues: CATSSASNEQFF. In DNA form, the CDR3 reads TGTGCCACCAGCTCGGCTAGCAATGAGCAGTTCTTC.